This T cell receptor (beta chain) originates from a study of T cell responses to AZD1222 COVID-19 vaccine. The CDR3 is 15 amino acids. Germline V CDR1 and CDR2: SSHAT, FNYEAQ (reference sequence). The table came from immunoSEQ multiplex PCR; TCRdb's copy has only in-frame clones and leaves some out. The sample shows tens of thousands of clones, around 80% of them seen only once. In regard to this clone: Its cognate antigen is unknown. At one end the junction does not follow the germline gene, possibly because of a read error.

Study results and caveats: Donors, mostly white British, included more females; clonal diversity was possibly underestimated. Regions 160-218 and 743-854 held dominance among vaccine-associated CD4 TCRs, which spanned spike.

Sequencing was performed on peripheral blood, taken on day 0 of AZD1222 vaccination. The receptor was derived from an adult in good health. The chain is built from TRBV7-7 and TRBJ2-1, with 13 bases aligning to TRBD2. The chain's CDR3 is CASSPLAGGFNEQFF. In nucleotides, the CDR3 is TGTGCTAGCAGCCCACTAGCGGGAGGGTTCAATGAGCAGTTCTTC.